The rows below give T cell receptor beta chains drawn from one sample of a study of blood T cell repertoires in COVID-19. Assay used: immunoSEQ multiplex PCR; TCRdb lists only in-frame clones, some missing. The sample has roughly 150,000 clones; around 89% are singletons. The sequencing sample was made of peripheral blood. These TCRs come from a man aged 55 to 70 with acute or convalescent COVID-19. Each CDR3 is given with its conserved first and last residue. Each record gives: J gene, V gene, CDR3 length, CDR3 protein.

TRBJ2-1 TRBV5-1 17 CASLPSGGGSSYNEQFF
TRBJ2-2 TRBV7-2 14 CASSSRQGAGELFF
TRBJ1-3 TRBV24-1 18 CATSDLSGQGSSGNTIYF
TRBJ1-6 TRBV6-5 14 CASRRVSYNSPLHF
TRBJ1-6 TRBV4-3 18 CASSQELERSSYNSPLHF
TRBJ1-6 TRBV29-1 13 CSVRTGANSPLHF
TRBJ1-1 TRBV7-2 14 CASSLGRDSTEAFF
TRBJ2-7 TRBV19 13 CASSIGTSYEQYF
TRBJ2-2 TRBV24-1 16 CATGRDGTANTGELFF
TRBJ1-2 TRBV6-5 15 CASRPQGQGASGYTF
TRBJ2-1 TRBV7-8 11 CASSLLNEQFF
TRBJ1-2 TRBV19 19 CASSIRGGQARIYNYGYTF
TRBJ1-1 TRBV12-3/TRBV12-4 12 CASSLTGTEAFF
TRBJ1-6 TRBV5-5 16 CASSLAWGRTVSPLHF
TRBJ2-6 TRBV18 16 CASSLAESSGANVLTF
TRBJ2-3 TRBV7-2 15 CASSLSTGSTDTQYF